Shown below are 24 T cell receptor beta chains from a single sample sequenced in a study of T cell responses to AZD1222 COVID-19 vaccine. Profiled with immunoSEQ multiplex PCR; TCRdb holds only in-frame clones, not every one. The top ten hold around 1.7% of the sample, which has 140,000 to 150,000 clones, roughly 92% seen once. The specimen was peripheral blood, collected on day 0 of AZD1222 vaccination. The receptor set was obtained from an adult in good health.

In DNA, the CDR3 is TGTGCCAGCAGCTTAATCAGGGGGCCAACGGGAAATCAGCCCCAGCATTTT. Translated, it gives CASSLIRGPTGNQPQHF. The V and J genes are TRBV7-9 and TRBJ1-5; 8 positions match TRBD1. Unmatched junction bases numbered 10, after V lost 2 bases and J lost 4 bases. Germline V gene data show CDR1 as SEHNR and CDR2 as FQNEAQ (reference sequence). The CDR3 is made up of 17 amino acids.

In the case of this clone: The identical CDR3 is also encoded by other nucleotide sequences in the sample. V usage is TRBV9 and J usage is TRBJ2-1; D not resolved. CDR3 length: 13 amino acids. Germline loops: CDR1 SGDLS, CDR2 YYNGEE. V lost 0 bases and J 3 bases, leaving 4 bases between the germline ends. CDR3 nucleotide sequence: TGTGCCAGCAGCGTAGGGGACTACAATGAGCAGTTCTTC. Translated, it gives CASSVGDYNEQFF. Full variable domain (missing parts from reference TRBV9 and TRBJ2-1): DSGVTQTPKHLITATGQRVTLRCSPRSGDLSVYWYQQSLDQGLQFLIQYYNGEERAKGNILERFSAQQFPDLHSELNLSSLELGDSALYFCASSVGDYNEQFFGPGTRLTVL.

The gene calls are TRBV9 and TRBJ2-1, with 13 bases that match TRBD2. CDR1 is SGDLS, CDR2 YYNGEE, per germline. V trimming: 4 bases; J trimming: 7 bases; junction bases outside the gene matches: 11. The CDR3 has 17 residues. DNA of the CDR3: TGTGCCAGCAGCTCAGCCTCGGGACTAGCGGGATCGAATGAGCAGTTCTTC. The encoded protein is CASSSASGLAGSNEQFF.

V usage is TRBV19 and J usage is TRBJ2-5; 7 nucleotides align to TRBD1. The CDR3 sequence is 16 residues long. Germline CDR1 reads LNHDA; CDR2 reads SQIVND (reference sequence). With V trimmed by 3 bases and J by 5 bases, 12 bases remained unmatched. The CDR3 DNA is TGTGCCAGTAGTATTTGGAGGCAGGGGGTTTACGAGACCCAGTACTTC. It yields the protein CASSIWRQGVYETQYF.

The CDR3 coding sequence is TGCGCCAGCAGCCAAGCATCGGCCGTAGGGAGCAATGAGCAGTTCTTC. It specifies CASSQASAVGSNEQFF. The chain couples TRBV4-1 to TRBJ2-1, with D perhaps matching TRBD2 (5 bases). V lost 1 base and J lost 6, with 16 bases in between. The CDR3 covers 16 residues. Germline CDR1 MGHRA, CDR2 YSYEKL.

The chain is built from TRBV5-1 and TRBJ2-4; unclear D gene. The V gene lost 3 bases and the J gene lost 0 bases, with 25 bases spanning the gap. Germline CDR1 and CDR2: SGHRS and YFSETQ. This CDR3 region has 20 residues. The CDR3 sequence: CASSWKVASSPTTAKNIQYF. For the CDR3, the DNA is TGCGCCAGCAGCTGGAAGGTGGCCTCCTCCCCTACTACAGCCAAAAACATTCAGTACTTC. Combining the CDR3 with reference TRBV5-1 and TRBJ2-4 gives the whole variable domain KAGVTQTPRYLIKTRGQQVTLSCSPISGHRSVSWYQQTPGQGLQFLFEYFSETQRNKGNFPGRFSGRQFSNSRSEMNVSTLELGDSALYLCASSWKVASSPTTAKNIQYFGAGTRLSVL.

V usage is TRBV5-1 and J usage is TRBJ2-7, with a weak D call TRBD2 (6 bases). This CDR3 is built from 15 residues. V was pared by 0 bases and J by 4 bases, with 14 bases between. Per the germline V gene, CDR1 is SGHRS and CDR2 is YFSETQ. The CDR3 nucleotides read TGCGCCAGCAGCTTGGCCCAACCGGGAGAATACGAGCAGTACTTC. This encodes CASSLAQPGEYEQYF.

The chain recombines TRBV19 with TRBJ2-2, with D maybe TRBD1 (6 bases). Trimming removed 5 bases at V and 3 bases at J, with 13 bases between. Germline values: CDR1 LNHDA, CDR2 SQIVND (reference sequence). The CDR3 consists of 15 residues. CDR3 in DNA: TGTGCCAGTAGTCTAGGACAGAGTTACACCGGGGAGCTGTTTTTT. This encodes CASSLGQSYTGELFF.

This clone was seen once. CDR3 protein: CASSLDGNQPQHF. DNA for the CDR3: TGTGCCAGCAGCTTAGATGGGAATCAGCCCCAGCATTTT. The chain couples TRBV11-2 to TRBJ1-5; D gene unclear. Deletions cut 0 bases from V and 4 bases from J, with 4 bases between. The CDR3 is 13 amino acids. Per the germline V gene, CDR1 is SGHAT and CDR2 is FQNNGV.

This clone was detected only a few times. V is TRBV18 and J is TRBJ1-3; D remains unclear. V dropped 0 bases and J dropped 3 bases, with 3 bases sitting between them. The germline CDR1 and CDR2 sequences are KGHSH and LQKENI. CDR3 length equals 13 residues. The DNA for the CDR3 is TGTGCCAGCTCACCACCTTATGGAAACACCATATATTTT. Translating gives CASSPPYGNTIYF.

The J gene is TRBJ2-5, the V gene TRBV7-3; D possibly uses TRBD1 or TRBD2 (6 bases each). CDR1 and CDR2 (germline): SGHTA, FQGTGA. The CDR3 loop spans 15 amino acids. The V and J ends lost 5 bases and 5 bases respectively, with 18 bases between them. CDR3: CASSLQGTRGETQYF. In nucleotides, the CDR3 is TGTGCCAGCAGCCTACAGGGTACGCGGGGTGAGACCCAGTACTTC.

The chain has TRBV9 and TRBJ1-5, with D possibly being TRBD1 (6 bases). This CDR3 has 15 residues. Trimming removed 6 bases at V and 4 bases at J, with 17 bases between. Germline lookup yields CDR1 SGDLS and CDR2 YYNGEE. CDR3 DNA: TGTGCCAGCATAACGGGGGGCGCTTCAAATCAGCCCCAGCATTTT. Protein sequence: CASITGGASNQPQHF.

The V call is TRBV28, the J call TRBJ1-2, with D possibly TRBD1 on 5 matching bases. Per germline, CDR1 MDHEN and CDR2 SYDVKM. CDR3 size: 22 residues. Deletions cut 4 bases from V and 4 bases from J, with 37 bases between. The CDR3 spells CASSSLRILIRDGPAFFYGYTF. CDR3 bases: TGTGCCAGCAGTTCTCTTAGAATATTGATCCGGGACGGCCCGGCCTTTTTCTATGGCTACACCTTC.

V and J are TRBV9 and TRBJ2-5; D is unclear. Trimming left V 4 bases short and J 4 bases short, with 11 bases between. This CDR3 has 13 amino acids. From germline, CDR1 is SGDLS and CDR2 YYNGEE. CDR3 residues: CASSPRSRETQYF. The CDR3 region has the DNA TGTGCCAGCAGCCCCCGCAGTCGAGAGACCCAGTACTTC. Full variable domain (missing parts from reference TRBV9 and TRBJ2-5): DSGVTQTPKHLITATGQRVTLRCSPRSGDLSVYWYQQSLDQGLQFLIQYYNGEERAKGNILERFSAQQFPDLHSELNLSSLELGDSALYFCASSPRSRETQYFGPGTRLLVL.

The J gene is TRBJ1-6, the V gene TRBV19; D may be TRBD1 (6 bases). This CDR3 comprises 13 residues. Germline V lookup: CDR1 LNHDA, CDR2 SQIVND (reference sequence). Trimming removed 9 bases at V and 9 bases at J, with 15 bases between. Here the CDR3 DNA reads TGTGCCAGCCAGGCAGGGGAAGCTTCACCCCTCCACTTT. It encodes CASQAGEASPLHF. Full variable domain (outside the CDR3, taken from reference TRBV19 and TRBJ1-6): DGGITQSPKYLFRKEGQNVTLSCEQNLNHDAMYWYRQDPGQGLRLIYYSQIVNDFQKGDIAEGYSVSREKKESFPLTVTSAQKNPTAFYLCASQAGEASPLHFGNGTRLTVT.

The chain joins TRBV2 to TRBJ1-2, with D hard to call. Trimming shortened V by 3 bases and J by 3 bases, and 11 bases separated the two germline ends. The length of the CDR3 is 14 residues. CDR1 is SNHLY and CDR2 is FYNNEI in the germline V gene. The DNA for the CDR3 is TGTGCCAGCAGTGATTCTAGGGTATACTATGGCTACACCTTC. Its translation: CASSDSRVYYGYTF.

The chain has TRBV4-2 and TRBJ2-1, with 10 bases identical to TRBD2. The CDR3 contains 16 residues. With V trimmed by 0 bases and J by 7 bases, 6 bases remained unmatched. The germline gives CDR1 LGHNA, CDR2 YNFKEQ. CDR3 sequence: CASSQDIAGGRNEQFF. In DNA, the CDR3 is TGTGCCAGCAGCCAAGATATAGCGGGAGGACGGAATGAGCAGTTCTTC.

The genes are TRBV18 and TRBJ1-1; the D is unclear. The CDR3 length is 13 residues. V was clipped by 2 bases and J by 4 bases, with 8 bases between them. The germline V gene encodes CDR1 KGHSH and CDR2 LQKENI. The DNA of the CDR3 is TGTGCCAGCTCACCATTGGTAGGCACTGAAGCTTTCTTT. Protein product: CASSPLVGTEAFF.

The chain recombines TRBV7-9 with TRBJ1-5; the match to TRBD1 covers 8 bases. Germline assignment: CDR1 SEHNR and CDR2 FQNEAQ (reference sequence). V dropped 5 bases and J dropped 2; count of bases not matched to a gene: 2. The length of the CDR3 is 14 residues. In DNA, the CDR3 is TGTGCCAGCAGCACGGGACAGGGCAATCAGCCCCAGCATTTT. This sequence encodes CASSTGQGNQPQHF.

The chain recombines TRBV14 with TRBJ2-7; D unresolved. CDR1 and CDR2 from the germline V gene are SGHDN and FVKESK. Deletions cut 2 bases from V and 5 bases from J, with 13 bases between. This CDR3 contains 14 residues. CDR3 residues: CASSQKSFRDEQYF. The CDR3 region has the DNA TGTGCCAGCAGCCAAAAGTCCTTCCGAGACGAGCAGTACTTC.

The gene calls are TRBV27 and TRBJ2-7; 9 nucleotides match TRBD1. After removal of 7 bases from V and 0 bases from J, the junction contained 10 bases not matched to a gene. Germline values: CDR1 MNHEY, CDR2 SMNVEV (reference sequence). The CDR3 contains 16 residues. CDR3 sequence: CASTDPDRGSSYEQYF. CDR3 in DNA: TGTGCCAGCACCGACCCGGACAGGGGTAGCTCCTACGAGCAGTACTTC.

V is TRBV24-1 and J is TRBJ2-5; 9 nucleotides agree with TRBD1. The CDR3 has 16 amino acids. V was clipped by 4 bases and J by 4 bases; unmatched bases: 9. Germline V gene lookup returns CDR1 KGHDR and CDR2 SFDVKD. CDR3 sequence: CATSDPTQGAGETQYF. CDR3 nucleotide sequence: TGTGCCACCAGTGACCCGACACAGGGGGCGGGAGAGACCCAGTACTTC.

The genes are TRBV5-1 and TRBJ1-1; 7 bases match TRBD1. The V segment lost 2 bases and the J segment 1 base; nucleotides outside the gene matches: 5. The CDR3 extends over 15 amino acids. CDR1 is SGHRS and CDR2 is YFSETQ in the germline V gene. This CDR3 reads CASSLRTGENTEAFF. The CDR3 bases are TGCGCCAGCAGCTTACGTACAGGGGAGAACACTGAAGCTTTCTTT.

The chain uses TRBV18 and TRBJ1-1; D may be TRBD1 (6 bases). The CDR3 loop spans 16 amino acids. The V gene lost 4 bases and the J gene lost 0 bases, with 15 bases spanning the gap. Germline assignment: CDR1 KGHSH and CDR2 LQKENI. The CDR3 sequence is CASSRDLTGLNTEAFF. The CDR3 DNA follows: TGTGCCAGCTCACGCGATCTGACAGGACTGAACACTGAAGCTTTCTTT.